Presented here are 16 T cell receptor beta chains from one specimen sequenced in a study of identical twins (dated by TCRdb to the mid-2010s). The library came from 5' RACE. These reads were obtained on an Illumina HiSeq 2000. TCRdb ran its own pipeline on the public reads, namely fastp trimming at Q25 and MiXCR clone calling, and kept in-frame beta chains. When rows share a CDR3 protein, they turn into one entry using the most common DNA and genes. The sample has about 890,000 distinct CDR3 sequences on record, 10% to 15% of them singletons. Under 2% of the sample lies in the top ten. The same sample was also used in a study of yellow fever vaccine responses in identical twins.

What was sequenced was PBMCs. The receptors shown here come from a woman under 30 in good health.

This clonotype was found a few times. The chain carries TRBV20-1 and TRBJ2-5, with D possibly being TRBD1 or TRBD2 (7 bases each). The CDR3 has 16 residues. V lost 6 bases and J 4 bases, leaving 24 bases between the germline ends. Per germline, CDR1 DFQATT and CDR2 SNEGSKA (reference sequence). The CDR3 loop reads CSANRGGGRVRETQYF. The CDR3 nucleotides read TGCAGTGCCAACCGAGGGGGCGGGAGAGTGAGAGAGACCCAGTACTTC.

The gene calls are TRBV2 and TRBJ1-2, with 9 positions matching TRBD1. The germline V gene encodes CDR1 SNHLY and CDR2 FYNNEI. With V trimmed by 6 bases and J by 4 bases, 9 bases remained unmatched. The CDR3 loop spans 15 amino acids. The CDR3 DNA reads TGTGCCAGCAGACAACCCGGGACAGGGATCTATGGCTACACCTTC. Its protein is CASRQPGTGIYGYTF. Combining the CDR3 with reference TRBV2 and TRBJ1-2 gives the whole variable domain EPEVTQTPSHQVTQMGQEVILRCVPISNHLYFYWYRQILGQKVEFLVSFYNNEISEKSEIFDDQFSVERPDGSNFTLKIRSTKLEDSAMYFCASRQPGTGIYGYTFGSGTRLTVV.

This clonotype occurred many times. This rearrangement joins TRBV6-5 to TRBJ2-6; tentative D call: TRBD2 (6 bases). The V gene's germline CDR1 is MNHEY and CDR2 SVGAGI. The CDR3 is 17 residues long. V was cut by 2 bases and J by 0 bases, with 11 bases left in between. The CDR3 loop reads CASSYRDSSSGANVLTF. The CDR3 DNA follows: TGTGCCAGCAGTTACCGGGACTCCAGCTCTGGGGCCAACGTCCTGACTTTC.

This clonotype was seen more than once but under ten times. The chain is built from TRBV28 and TRBJ1-2; tentative D call: TRBD1 (5 bases). The CDR3 totals 15 residues. The germline V gene encodes CDR1 MDHEN and CDR2 SYDVKM. The V and J ends lost 6 bases and 0 bases respectively, with 14 bases between them. The CDR3, as DNA: TGTGCCAGCAGGGCAACAGGCTCAGCTAACTATGGCTACACCTTC. Its protein product is CASRATGSANYGYTF.

This clonotype was counted a few times. This sequence joins TRBV25-1 and TRBJ1-2; D is unclear. This CDR3 contains 13 residues. CDR1 and CDR2 (germline): MGHDK, SYGVNS. V was shortened by 7 bases and J by 0 bases, with 9 bases between the two germline ends. CDR3 protein: CASTGEPNYGYTF. The CDR3 DNA follows: TGTGCCAGCACTGGGGAGCCTAACTATGGCTACACCTTC.

The rearrangement uses TRBV12-3 or TRBV12-4 and TRBJ1-5, with D perhaps matching TRBD1 (5 bases). The CDR3 contains 12 residues. V was clipped by 5 bases and J by 13 bases, with 15 bases between them. CDR3 amino acids: CASSAIGAQQHF. The DNA of the CDR3 is TGTGCCAGCAGTGCGATAGGGGCGCAGCAGCATTTT.

This clonotype was seen a few times. The chain recombines TRBV3-1 with TRBJ1-3; D gene unclear. The germline CDR1 and CDR2 sequences are LGHDT and YNNKEL (reference sequence). The CDR3 consists of 17 residues. With 0 bases removed from V and 0 bases from J, the gap between germline ends came to 12 bases. CDR3 in amino acids: CASSQDLGGGSGNTIYF. CDR3 nucleotides: TGTGCCAGCAGCCAAGATCTAGGCGGAGGCTCTGGAAACACCATATATTTT.

V is TRBV20-1 and J is TRBJ2-1, with 9 nucleotides matching TRBD2. Losses at the gene ends were 3 bases for V and 3 bases for J; bases not matched to a gene: 18. The CDR3 is 19 residues long. Germline assignment: CDR1 DFQATT and CDR2 SNEGSKA (reference sequence). CDR3 DNA: TGCAGTGCTAGGGCCCCGGGACTAGTGAGACTAGCGGACTACAATGAGCAGTTCTTC. Translated: CSARAPGLVRLADYNEQFF.

This clonotype was seen more than once but under ten times. The rearrangement joins TRBV7-2 to TRBJ2-3; D gene ambiguous. Between the trimmed V and J ends, which lost 0 bases and 2 bases, there was a span of 15 bases. CDR3 length: 17 residues. The germline V gene has CDR1 SGHTA and CDR2 FQGNSA. CDR3 region: CASSLAVAVPHTDTQYF. CDR3 nucleotide sequence: TGTGCCAGCAGCTTAGCAGTGGCGGTCCCCCACACAGATACGCAGTATTTT.

A few counts support this clonotype. The chain combines TRBV20-1 with TRBJ2-5; D possibly corresponds to TRBD1 (6 bases). Trimming cost V 5 bases and J 4 bases, with 14 bases left between them. This CDR3 comprises 13 residues. Looked up from germline, CDR1 is DFQATT and CDR2 is SNEGSKA (reference sequence). This chain's CDR3 is CSAHQGLGETQYF. The CDR3, as DNA: TGCAGTGCTCATCAGGGGCTAGGAGAGACCCAGTACTTC.

The chain uses TRBV27 and TRBJ2-5; 15 bases line up with TRBD2. The V gene end was trimmed by 4 bases and the J gene end by 5 bases; junction bases not matched to a gene: 5. There are 16 residues in the CDR3. Germline CDR1 MNHEY, CDR2 SMNVEV (reference sequence). The DNA for the CDR3 is TGTGCCAGCAGTTGGAGGACTAGCGGGAGGGTGGAGACCCAGTACTTC. This sequence encodes CASSWRTSGRVETQYF.

This clonotype was seen at least ten times. The gene calls are TRBV12-3 or TRBV12-4 and TRBJ2-7; TRBD2 matches at 8 bases. The CDR3 is 12 residues long. V shed 9 bases, J shed 5 bases, and the junction held 6 bases outside the gene matches. CDR3 in DNA: TGTGCCAGTTCTCGGGGGGGCCACGAGCAGTACTTC. This encodes CASSRGGHEQYF.

This clonotype was found a few times. The J gene is TRBJ1-5, the V gene TRBV27; weak D call: TRBD1 (5 bases). The ends were cut back, 6 bases at V and 0 bases at J, with 12 bases in the middle. CDR3 length: 15 amino acids. In germline, CDR1 is MNHEY, CDR2 SMNVEV (reference sequence). The CDR3 loop reads CASRGTALSNQPQHF. CDR3 in DNA: TGTGCCAGCAGGGGGACTGCCCTTAGCAATCAGCCCCAGCATTTT.

The sample holds many counts of this clonotype. The chain uses TRBV5-1 and TRBJ2-1; D is possibly TRBD1 (6 bases). The CDR3 runs 13 residues. Trimming removed 3 bases from V and 5 bases from J, with 9 bases in between. Germline V lookup: CDR1 SGHRS, CDR2 YFSETQ. CDR3: CASSSYRDNEQFF. The CDR3 DNA is TGCGCCAGCAGCTCGTACAGGGACAATGAGCAGTTCTTC.

This clonotype came up a few times. V and J are TRBV12-3 or TRBV12-4 and TRBJ2-3, with 15 bases lining up with TRBD2. The V segment lost 2 bases and the J segment 4 bases; nucleotides outside the gene matches: 4. This CDR3 has 17 amino acids. Written as DNA, the CDR3 is TGTGCCAGCAGTTTACCCGGACTAGCGGGAGGGGCAGATACGCAGTATTTT. It specifies CASSLPGLAGGADTQYF.

The gene calls are TRBV20-1 and TRBJ2-7; 8 positions agree with TRBD1. The CDR3 totals 14 residues. Germline-derived CDR1 and CDR2 are DFQATT and SNEGSKA (reference sequence). The J segment lost 0 bases and the V segment lost 5 bases, leaving 6 bases of the junction unmatched. The CDR3 nucleotides are TGCAGTGCTGGGGGGACAGGAAGCTCCTACGAGCAGTACTTC. It translates to CSAGGTGSSYEQYF.